This T cell receptor beta chain was captured in a study of CD4 and CD8 cells across lung adenocarcinoma regions. Germline CDR1 MNHNS, CDR2 SASEGT. This CDR3 has 16 amino acids. For this clonotype: At one end the junction does not follow the germline gene, possibly because of a read error.

Each CDR3 protein is one row after TCRdb ran MiXCR on the PCR reads. The table has approximately 24,000 distinct CDR3 sequences, more than 40% seen once. Input material: CD8+ T cells from the center of a lung tumor. The chain carries TRBV6-1 and TRBJ2-3; TRBD2 is a possible D gene (7 bases). The clonotype comes from a male donor with lung adenocarcinoma. The CD4 and CD8 labels of this study may be unreliable. For the CDR3, the DNA is TGTGCCAGCAGTGGCTCGGGGGGCCTCGACCAAGATACGCAGTATTTC. This codes for CASSGSGGLDQDTQYF.